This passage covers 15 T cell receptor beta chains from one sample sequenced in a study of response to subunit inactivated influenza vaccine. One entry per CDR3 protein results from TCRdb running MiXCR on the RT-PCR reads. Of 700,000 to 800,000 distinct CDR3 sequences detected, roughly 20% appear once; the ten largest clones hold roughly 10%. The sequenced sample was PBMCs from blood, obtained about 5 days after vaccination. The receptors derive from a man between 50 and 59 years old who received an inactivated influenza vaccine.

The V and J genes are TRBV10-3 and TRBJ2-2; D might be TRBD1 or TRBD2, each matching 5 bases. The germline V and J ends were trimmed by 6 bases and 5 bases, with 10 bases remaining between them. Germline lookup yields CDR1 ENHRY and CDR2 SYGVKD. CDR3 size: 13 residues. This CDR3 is CAISGDVTGELFF. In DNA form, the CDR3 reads TGTGCCATCAGCGGGGACGTAACCGGGGAGCTGTTTTTT.

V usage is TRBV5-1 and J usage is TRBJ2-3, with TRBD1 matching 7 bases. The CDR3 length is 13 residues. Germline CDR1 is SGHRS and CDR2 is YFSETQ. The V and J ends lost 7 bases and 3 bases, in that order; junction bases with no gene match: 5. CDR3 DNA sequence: TGCGCCAGCCCGGGACAGTTTACAGATACGCAGTATTTT. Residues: CASPGQFTDTQYF.

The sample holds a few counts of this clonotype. CDR3 bases: TGTGCCAGCAGCCAAGAACAGGGCAATAGCAATCAGCCCCAGCATTTT. Its translation: CASSQEQGNSNQPQHF. This rearrangement joins TRBV4-2 to TRBJ1-5, with TRBD1 as a possible D gene (6 bases). Trimming pared 0 bases from V and 0 bases from J, leaving 9 bases between. Germline-derived CDR1 and CDR2 are LGHNA and YNFKEQ. The CDR3 covers 16 residues.

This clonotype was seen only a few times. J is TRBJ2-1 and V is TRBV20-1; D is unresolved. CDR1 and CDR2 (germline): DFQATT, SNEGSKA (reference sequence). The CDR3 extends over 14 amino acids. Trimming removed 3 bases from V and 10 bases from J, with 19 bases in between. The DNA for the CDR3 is TGCAGTGCTAGTATCGGGTGGAAAGCTCAGGAGCAGTTCTTC. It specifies CSASIGWKAQEQFF.

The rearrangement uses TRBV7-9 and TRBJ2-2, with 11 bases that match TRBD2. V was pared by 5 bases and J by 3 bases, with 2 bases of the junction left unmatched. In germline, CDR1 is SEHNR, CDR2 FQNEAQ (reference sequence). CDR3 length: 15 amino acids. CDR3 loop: CASSGTSGYTGELFF. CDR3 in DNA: TGTGCCAGCAGCGGGACTAGCGGTTACACCGGGGAGCTGTTTTTT.

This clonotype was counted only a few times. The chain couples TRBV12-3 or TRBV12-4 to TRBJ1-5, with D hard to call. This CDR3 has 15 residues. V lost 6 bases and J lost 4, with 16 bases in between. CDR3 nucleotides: TGTGCCAGCAGCCCGGACTCTCTGGGGAATCAGCCCCAGCATTTT. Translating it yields CASSPDSLGNQPQHF.

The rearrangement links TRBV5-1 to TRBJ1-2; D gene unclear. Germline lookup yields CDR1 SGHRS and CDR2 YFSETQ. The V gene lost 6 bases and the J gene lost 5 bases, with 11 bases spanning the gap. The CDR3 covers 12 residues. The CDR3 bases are TGCGCCAGCACCCAAAGCGGGTATGGCTACACCTTC. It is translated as CASTQSGYGYTF.

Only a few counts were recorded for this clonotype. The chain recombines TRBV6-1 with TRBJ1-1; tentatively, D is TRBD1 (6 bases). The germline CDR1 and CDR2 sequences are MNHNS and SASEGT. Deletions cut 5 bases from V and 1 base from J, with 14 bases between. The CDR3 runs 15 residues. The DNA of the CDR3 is TGTGCCAGCAGTCCGCAGGACAGCGCGAACACTGAAGCTTTCTTT. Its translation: CASSPQDSANTEAFF.

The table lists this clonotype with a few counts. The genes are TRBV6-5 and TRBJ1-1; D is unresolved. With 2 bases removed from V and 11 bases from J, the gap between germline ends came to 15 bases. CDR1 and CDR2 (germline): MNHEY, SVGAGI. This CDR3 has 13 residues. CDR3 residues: CASSYVEEDKAFF. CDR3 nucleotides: TGTGCCAGCAGTTACGTAGAGGAAGACAAGGCTTTCTTT.

The CDR3 nucleotides are TGTGCCAGCAGTTACTCCCCGACGGGGGCTAGATCTGAAGCTTTCTTT. Its protein is CASSYSPTGARSEAFF. The chain recombines TRBV6-5 with TRBJ1-1, with D maybe TRBD1 (6 bases). The ends were cut back, 0 bases at V and 6 bases at J, with 17 bases in the middle. CDR1 and CDR2 (germline): MNHEY, SVGAGI. The CDR3 is 16 residues long.

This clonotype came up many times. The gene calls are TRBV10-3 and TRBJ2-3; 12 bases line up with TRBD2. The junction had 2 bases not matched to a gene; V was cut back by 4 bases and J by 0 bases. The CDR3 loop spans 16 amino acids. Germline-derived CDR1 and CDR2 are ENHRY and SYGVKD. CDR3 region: CAISGLAGVSTDTQYF. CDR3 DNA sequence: TGTGCCATCAGTGGACTAGCGGGAGTTAGCACAGATACGCAGTATTTT.

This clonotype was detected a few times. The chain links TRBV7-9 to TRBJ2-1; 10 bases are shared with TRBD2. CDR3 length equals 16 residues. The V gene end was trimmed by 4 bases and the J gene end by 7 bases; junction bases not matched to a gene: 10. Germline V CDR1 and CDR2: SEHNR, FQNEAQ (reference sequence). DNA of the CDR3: TGTGCCAGCAGCTCCCTTTCTAGCGGGAGAGGGAATGAGCAGTTCTTC. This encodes CASSSLSSGRGNEQFF.

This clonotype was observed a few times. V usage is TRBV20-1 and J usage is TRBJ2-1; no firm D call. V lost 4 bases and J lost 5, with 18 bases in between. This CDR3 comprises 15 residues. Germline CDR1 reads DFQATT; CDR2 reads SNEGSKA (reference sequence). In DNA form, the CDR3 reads TGCAGTGCTAAAAATCGAGCGCTTCTGGACAATGAGCAGTTCTTC. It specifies CSAKNRALLDNEQFF.

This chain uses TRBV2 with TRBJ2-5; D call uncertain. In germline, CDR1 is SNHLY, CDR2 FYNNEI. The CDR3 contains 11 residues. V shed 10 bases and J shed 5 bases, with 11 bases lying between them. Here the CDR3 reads CAISNTETQYF. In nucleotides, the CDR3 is TGTGCCATTAGCAATACGGAGACCCAGTACTTC.

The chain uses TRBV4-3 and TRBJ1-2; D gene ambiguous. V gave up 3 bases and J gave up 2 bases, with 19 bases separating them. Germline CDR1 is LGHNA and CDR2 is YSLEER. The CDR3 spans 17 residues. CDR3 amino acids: CASSQGLVRGRNYGYTF. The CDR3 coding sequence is TGCGCCAGCAGCCAGGGGTTGGTAAGAGGGAGAAACTATGGCTACACCTTC.